The entry below gives a single T cell receptor (beta chain) sequence along with its context. No antigen is known for it. This CDR3 contains 14 residues. The V gene's germline CDR1 is LNHNV and CDR2 YYDKDF (reference sequence). Trimming shortened V by 8 bases and J by 5 bases, and 17 bases separated the two germline ends. Isolated RNA was reverse transcribed in full, so expressed TCRB transcripts were sequenced. Assay used: immunoSEQ multiplex PCR; TCRdb lists only in-frame clones, some missing. The sample contains some 900,000 clones, around a sixth of which appear only once. This specimen belongs to a study of beta chain features in type 1 diabetes. Study findings and constraints: A closer apparent resemblance between naive, central memory and Treg TCRB repertoires was seen in patients than in healthy donors. Overrepresentation of cells with high TCR expression could result from cDNA sequencing. Among type 1 diabetes patients, VDJ junctions had fewer insertions and more deletions.

This TCR came from a woman younger than 30 in good health. Sequenced: naive CD4+ T cells from blood. The chain is built from TRBV15 and TRBJ2-3; tentatively, D is TRBD2 (6 bases). The CDR3 DNA is TGTGCCACCTCCGAAGCGGGCCCGATAGATACGCAGTATTTT. The encoded protein is CATSEAGPIDTQYF.